This TCR beta chain derives from a study of early T cells in non-severe SARS-CoV-2 infection. Study-level background: Sequenced bulk RNA came from whole blood that was unsorted, and chains were unpaired.

Study-wide points: There was a bias toward anti-spike CD8 responses in VDJdb matching, which missed private and CD4 specificities.

This clonotype was detected many times. As yet, its antigen is unknown. The junction differs from germline at one of its ends, possibly a read error. Attachment of unique molecular identifiers to individual cDNA molecules was performed. One entry per CDR3 protein results from TCRdb running MiXCR on the 5' RACE reads. The sample carries tens of thousands of distinct CDR3 sequences, about 12% recorded once. Germline V lookup: CDR1 MNHEY, CDR2 SVGEGT. The CDR3 consists of 10 residues. The chain is built from TRBV6-2 or TRBV6-3 and TRBJ2-1; D remains unclear. This sequence was found in an adult who was a healthcare worker with PCR-confirmed SARS-CoV-2 infection or an uninfected control (not recorded which). The sequencing sample was made of whole blood. The CDR3 nucleotides read TGTGCCAGCGGGCACAAAGAGCAGTTCTTC. This encodes CASGHKEQFF.